The source of this T cell receptor (beta chain) is a study of CD8 T cells in Susac syndrome. RNA in amounts of roughly 0.5 to 1 ug was reverse transcribed with random hexamers. TCR beta CDR3 was amplified by immunoSEQ covering 54 Vbeta and 13 Jbeta. TCRdb passed the immunoSEQ multiplex PCR reads through MiXCR, listing each CDR3 protein once. The sample records 100,000 to 150,000 distinct CDR3 sequences, 90% to 95% being singletons. CD8+ and CD4+ T cells circulating in blood were sequenced for TCR beta. This clonotype occurred a few times. The CDR3 is made up of 13 amino acids. Trimming removed 4 bases from V and 0 bases from J, with 9 bases in between. CDR1 is SQVTM, CDR2 ANQGSEA, per germline.

This TCR was sampled from a human donor with multiple sclerosis. The specimen sequenced was CD4+ T cells from PBMCs. The chain employs TRBV29-1 and TRBJ2-5; no clear D. This CDR3 is CSVGGLYQETQYF. For the CDR3, the DNA is TGCAGCGTTGGTGGGTTGTACCAAGAGACCCAGTACTTC.